Listed below are T cell receptor beta chains from one sample, sequenced in a study of vaccination and CD4 T cells after COVID-19. Their cognate antigens are unknown. In TCRdb, the PCR reads were re-called with MiXCR into one record per CDR3 protein. The data contain 7,000 to 9,500 distinct CDR3 sequences, about three quarters of them singletons. Sequencing used CD4+ T cells from blood, cultured in vitro. The receptors come from a human donor who had recovered from COVID-19. Both conserved end residues are part of each CDR3. Each record gives: CDR3 length, clone size, D gene, V gene, J gene, CDR3 DNA, CDR3 protein. The D gene is left open where the match is weak. Clone size is shown for a subset of rows, as once, few, many or a class of expanded clone.

14,few,.,TRBV18,TRBJ2-5,TGTGCCAGCTCACAGCCGACGGGGACCCCGACCCAGTACTTC,CASSQPTGTPTQYF
13,.,TRBD1,TRBV19,TRBJ1-1,TGTGCCAGTAGTACGCGGGACAGGGGGCGAGCTTTCTTT,CASSTRDRGRAFF
16,.,TRBD1,TRBV20-1,TRBJ2-7,TGCAGTGCTAGAGATCGGTTAGGCAGGGGGTCCTACGAGCAGTACTTC,CSARDRLGRGSYEQYF
13,few,.,TRBV20-1,TRBJ1-6,TGCAGTGCTAAGGGACATCATAATTCACCCCTCCACTTT,CSAKGHHNSPLHF
15,.,TRBD1,TRBV7-2,TRBJ1-5,TGTGCCAGCAGCGGGATGGGACAGGCCAATCAGCCCCAGCATTTT,CASSGMGQANQPQHF
13,few,TRBD2,TRBV2,TRBJ2-5,TGTGCCAGCTCTAGGGCGGGGGTTGAGACCCAGTACTTC,CASSRAGVETQYF
15,few,TRBD1,TRBV20-1,TRBJ1-3,TGCAGTGCCTCCGGGACAGGCCTCTCTGGAAACACCATATATTTT,CSASGTGLSGNTIYF
18,.,TRBD2,TRBV28,TRBJ2-7,TGTGCCAGCAGCCCACCCTTACTAGCGGGGGAGGGCGTCCACGAGCAGTACTTC,CASSPPLLAGEGVHEQYF
14,.,.,TRBV19,TRBJ2-5,TGTGCCAGTAGTATTTCGGACTCATTAGAGACCCAGTACTTC,CASSISDSLETQYF
13,few,.,TRBV2,TRBJ1-2,TGTGCCAGCTGGAGGGTAGGCGACTATGGCTACACCTTC,CASWRVGDYGYTF
17,.,.,TRBV5-1,TRBJ1-1,TGCGCCAGCAGCTTGGAAGGGACGGGGGGCATGAACACTGAAGCTTTCTTT,CASSLEGTGGMNTEAFF
15,.,.,TRBV20-1,TRBJ1-2,TGCAGTGCTAGAGTCGCGACAGGCCCTAACTATGGCTACACCTTC,CSARVATGPNYGYTF
10,.,.,TRBV20-1,TRBJ2-7,TGCAGTGCTTCTTTATACGAGCAGTACTTC,CSASLYEQYF
16,.,.,TRBV27,TRBJ2-7,TGTGCCAGCAGTTTCGGGTTTGGGGGTGGATGGAACGAGCAGTACTTC,CASSFGFGGGWNEQYF
15,.,.,TRBV6-5,TRBJ1-2,TGTGCCAGCAGTTACGGGGGACGGGAGAACTATGGCTACACCTTC,CASSYGGRENYGYTF
15,.,.,TRBV7-2,TRBJ1-1,TGTGCCAGCAGCTTAGGGGCAGGAGGGAACACTGAAGCTTTCTTT,CASSLGAGGNTEAFF
14,.,.,TRBV10-3,TRBJ2-3,TGTGCCATCAGTGAGTCTGACGGGGCAGATACGCAGTATTTT,CAISESDGADTQYF
15,.,TRBD1,TRBV20-1,TRBJ1-2,TGCAGTGCTAGAGGAGTACAGGGGGCCCCATATGGCTACACCTTC,CSARGVQGAPYGYTF
14,.,TRBD2,TRBV20-1,TRBJ2-3,TGCAGTGCTCCGAAGCGGGAGGGTGGAGATACGCAGTATTTT,CSAPKREGGDTQYF
18,.,TRBD1,TRBV11-2,TRBJ1-1,TGTGCCAGCAGCTTAGGTTACTCGAGGGGGCGTCGTGACACTGAAGCTTTCTTT,CASSLGYSRGRRDTEAFF
14,.,TRBD1,TRBV7-2,TRBJ1-5,TGTGCCAGCAGCTTAGGACAGGGCTCACAGCCCCAGCATTTT,CASSLGQGSQPQHF
15,few,TRBD1,TRBV27,TRBJ2-2,TGTGCCAGCAGTTCCGGAGACAGGGACACCGGGGAGCTGTTTTTT,CASSSGDRDTGELFF
13,few,TRBD2,TRBV10-3,TRBJ2-3,TGTGCCATCGATGGCGGGAGGGGAGATACGCAGTATTTT,CAIDGGRGDTQYF
15,few,.,TRBV15,TRBJ2-2,TGTGCCACCCTAAATGGTGGCAAGAACACCGGGGAGCTGTTTTTT,CATLNGGKNTGELFF
15,.,TRBD1,TRBV7-9,TRBJ1-5,TGTGCCAGCAGCTTGGGGACAGGGGTCAATCAGCCCCAGCATTTT,CASSLGTGVNQPQHF
15,.,TRBD1,TRBV20-1,TRBJ2-7,TGCAGTGCTAGAGAGATGACAGGGGTGTGGGACGAGCAGTACTTC,CSAREMTGVWDEQYF
12,.,TRBD2,TRBV20-1,TRBJ2-1,TGCAGTGCTGGACTAGTGGACAATGAGCAGTTCTTC,CSAGLVDNEQFF
14,.,TRBD2,TRBV27,TRBJ2-2,TGTGCCTCTCGACTAGCGGGAGGATCCGGGGAGCTGTTTTTT,CASRLAGGSGELFF
14,.,TRBD1,TRBV2,TRBJ1-2,TGTGCCAGCAGTGGGACAGGGGGCAACTATGGCTACACCTTC,CASSGTGGNYGYTF
12,.,.,TRBV12-3/TRBV12-4,TRBJ1-5,TGTGCCAGCAGTTTTGATTTTCAGCCCCAGCATTTT,CASSFDFQPQHF
16,.,.,TRBV27,TRBJ1-1,TGTGCCAGCAGTAGTTTCATACGGGACGGGAACACTGAAGCTTTCTTT,CASSSFIRDGNTEAFF
14,.,TRBD2,TRBV20-1,TRBJ2-5,TGCAGTGCTACAGGGACTAGCGGACAAGAGACCCAGTACTTC,CSATGTSGQETQYF
16,.,.,TRBV11-2,TRBJ1-6,TGTGCCAGCAGCTTTGGGTGGGCTAACTATAATTCACCCCTCCACTTT,CASSFGWANYNSPLHF
14,.,TRBD2,TRBV6-2/TRBV6-3,TRBJ2-3,TGTGGTACCGGGACTAGCGGGAGTACAGATACGCAGTATTTT,CGTGTSGSTDTQYF
13,once,.,TRBV20-1,TRBJ2-5,TGCAGTGCTAGGGCAGCGCCTCTTGAGACCCAGTACTTC,CSARAAPLETQYF